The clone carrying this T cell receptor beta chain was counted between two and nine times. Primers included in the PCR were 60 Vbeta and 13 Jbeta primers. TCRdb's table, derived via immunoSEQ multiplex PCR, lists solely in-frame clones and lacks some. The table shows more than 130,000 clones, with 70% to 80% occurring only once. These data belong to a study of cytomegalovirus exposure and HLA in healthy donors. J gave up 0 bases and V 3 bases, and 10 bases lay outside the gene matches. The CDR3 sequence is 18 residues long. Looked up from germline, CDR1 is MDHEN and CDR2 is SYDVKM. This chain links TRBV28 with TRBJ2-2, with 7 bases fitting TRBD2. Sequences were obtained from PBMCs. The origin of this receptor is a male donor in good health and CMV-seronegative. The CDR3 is CASSFLLTSSANTGELFF. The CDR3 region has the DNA TGTGCCAGCAGTTTCCTCCTGACTAGCAGCGCGAACACCGGGGAGCTGTTTTTT.